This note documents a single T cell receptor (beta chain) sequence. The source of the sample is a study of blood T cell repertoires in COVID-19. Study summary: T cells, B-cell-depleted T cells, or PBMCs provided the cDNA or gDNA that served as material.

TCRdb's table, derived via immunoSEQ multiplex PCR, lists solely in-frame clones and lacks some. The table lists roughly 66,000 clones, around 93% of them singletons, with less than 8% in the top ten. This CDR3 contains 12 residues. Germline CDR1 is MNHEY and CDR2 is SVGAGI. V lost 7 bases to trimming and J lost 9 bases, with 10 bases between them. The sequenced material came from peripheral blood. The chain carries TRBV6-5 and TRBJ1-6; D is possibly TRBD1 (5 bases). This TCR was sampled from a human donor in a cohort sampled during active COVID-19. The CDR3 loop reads CASTQGGSPLHF. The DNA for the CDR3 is TGTGCCAGCACCCAGGGAGGTTCACCCCTCCACTTT.